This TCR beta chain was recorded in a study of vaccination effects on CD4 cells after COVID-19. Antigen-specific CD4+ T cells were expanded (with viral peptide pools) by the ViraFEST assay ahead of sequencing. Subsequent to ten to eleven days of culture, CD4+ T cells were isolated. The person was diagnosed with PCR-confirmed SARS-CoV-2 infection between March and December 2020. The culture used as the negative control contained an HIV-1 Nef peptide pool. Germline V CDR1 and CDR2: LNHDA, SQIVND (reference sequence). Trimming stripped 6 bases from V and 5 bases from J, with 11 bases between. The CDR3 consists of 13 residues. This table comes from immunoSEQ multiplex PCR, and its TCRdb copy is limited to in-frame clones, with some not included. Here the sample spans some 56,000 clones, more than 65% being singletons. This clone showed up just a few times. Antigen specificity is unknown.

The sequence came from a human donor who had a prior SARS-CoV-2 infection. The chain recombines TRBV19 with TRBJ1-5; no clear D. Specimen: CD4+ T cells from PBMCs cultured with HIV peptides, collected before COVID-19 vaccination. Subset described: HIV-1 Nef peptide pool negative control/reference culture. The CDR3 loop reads CASSPRRDQPQHF. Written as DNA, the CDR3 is TGTGCCAGTAGCCCCCGTAGGGATCAGCCCCAGCATTTT.